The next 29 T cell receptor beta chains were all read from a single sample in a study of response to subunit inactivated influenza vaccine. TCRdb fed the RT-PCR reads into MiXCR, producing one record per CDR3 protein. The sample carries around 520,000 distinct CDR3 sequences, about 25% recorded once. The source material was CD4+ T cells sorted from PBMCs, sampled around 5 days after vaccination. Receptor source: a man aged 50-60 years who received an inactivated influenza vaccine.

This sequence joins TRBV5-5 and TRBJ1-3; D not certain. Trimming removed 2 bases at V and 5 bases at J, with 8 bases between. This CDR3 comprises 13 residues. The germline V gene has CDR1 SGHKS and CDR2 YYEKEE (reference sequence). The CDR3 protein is CASSFGPRNTIYF. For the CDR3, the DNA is TGTGCCAGCAGCTTTGGTCCTAGAAACACCATATATTTT.

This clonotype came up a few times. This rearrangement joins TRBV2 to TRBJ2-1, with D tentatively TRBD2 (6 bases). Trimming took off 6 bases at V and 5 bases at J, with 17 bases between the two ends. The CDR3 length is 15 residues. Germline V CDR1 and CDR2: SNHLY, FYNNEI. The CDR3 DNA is TGTGCCAGCAGCCGGGAGAAGCTGAGGCACAATGAGCAGTTCTTC. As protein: CASSREKLRHNEQFF.

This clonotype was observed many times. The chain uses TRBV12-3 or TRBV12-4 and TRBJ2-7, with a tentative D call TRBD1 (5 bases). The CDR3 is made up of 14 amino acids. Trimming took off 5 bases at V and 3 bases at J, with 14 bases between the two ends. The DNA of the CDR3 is TGTGCCAGCAGTAGGGGCCAGACGGGCTACGAGCAGTACTTC. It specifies CASSRGQTGYEQYF.

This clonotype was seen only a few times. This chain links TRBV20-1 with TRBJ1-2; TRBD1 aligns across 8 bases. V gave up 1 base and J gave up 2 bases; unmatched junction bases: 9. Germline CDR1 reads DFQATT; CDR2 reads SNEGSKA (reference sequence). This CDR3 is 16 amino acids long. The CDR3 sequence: CSARVAGGQVNYGYTF. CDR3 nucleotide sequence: TGCAGTGCTAGAGTTGCGGGGGGACAGGTCAACTATGGCTACACCTTC.

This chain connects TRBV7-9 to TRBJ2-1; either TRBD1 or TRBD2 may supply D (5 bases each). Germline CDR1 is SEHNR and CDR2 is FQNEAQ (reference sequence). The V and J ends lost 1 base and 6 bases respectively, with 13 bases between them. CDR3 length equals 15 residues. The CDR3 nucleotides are TGTGCCAGCAGCTTAGGGCAGGGAGTACCCAATGAGCAGTTCTTC. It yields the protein CASSLGQGVPNEQFF.

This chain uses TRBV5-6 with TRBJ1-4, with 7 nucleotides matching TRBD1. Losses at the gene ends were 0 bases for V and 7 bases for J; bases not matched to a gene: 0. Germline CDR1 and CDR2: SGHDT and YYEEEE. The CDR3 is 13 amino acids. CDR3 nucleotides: TGTGCCAGCAGCTTGGGGGACAGTGAAAAACTGTTTTTT. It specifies CASSLGDSEKLFF. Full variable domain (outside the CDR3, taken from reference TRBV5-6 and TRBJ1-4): DAGVTQSPTHLIKTRGQQVTLRCSPKSGHDTVSWYQQALGQGPQFIFQYYEEEERQRGNFPDRFSGHQFPNYSSELNVNALLLGDSALYLCASSLGDSEKLFFGSGTQLSVL.

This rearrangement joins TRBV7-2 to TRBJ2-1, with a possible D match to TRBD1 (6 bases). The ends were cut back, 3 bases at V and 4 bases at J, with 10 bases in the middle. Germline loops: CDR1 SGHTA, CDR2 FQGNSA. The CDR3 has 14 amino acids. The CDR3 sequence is CASSFRDIYNEQFF. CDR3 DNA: TGTGCCAGCAGCTTCCGGGACATATACAATGAGCAGTTCTTC.

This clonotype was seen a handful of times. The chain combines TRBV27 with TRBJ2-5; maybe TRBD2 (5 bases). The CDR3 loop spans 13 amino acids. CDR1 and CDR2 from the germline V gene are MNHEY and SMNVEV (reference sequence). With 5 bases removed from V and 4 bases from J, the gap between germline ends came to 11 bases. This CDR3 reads CASSEGYRETQYF. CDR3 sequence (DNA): TGTGCCAGCAGTGAGGGTTATAGAGAGACCCAGTACTTC.

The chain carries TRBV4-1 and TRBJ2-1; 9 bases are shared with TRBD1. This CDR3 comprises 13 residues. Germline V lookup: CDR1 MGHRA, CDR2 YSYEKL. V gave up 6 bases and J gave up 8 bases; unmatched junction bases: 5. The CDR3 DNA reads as TGCGCCAGCAGACGTCGGACAGGGGATGAGCAGTTCTTC. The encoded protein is CASRRRTGDEQFF.

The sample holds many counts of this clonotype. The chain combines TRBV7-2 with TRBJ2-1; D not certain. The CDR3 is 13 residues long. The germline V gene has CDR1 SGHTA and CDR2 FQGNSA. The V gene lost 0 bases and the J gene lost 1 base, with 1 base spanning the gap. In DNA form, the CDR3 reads TGTGCCAGCAGCTTAGCGTCCTACAATGAGCAGTTCTTC. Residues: CASSLASYNEQFF.

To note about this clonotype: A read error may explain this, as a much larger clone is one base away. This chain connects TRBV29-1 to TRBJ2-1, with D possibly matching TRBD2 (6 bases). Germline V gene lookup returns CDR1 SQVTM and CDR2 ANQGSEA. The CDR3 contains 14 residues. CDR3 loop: CSVGFRGSIHEHFF. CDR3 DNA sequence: TGCAGCGTTGGCTTCCGGGGGAGTATCCATGAGCATTTCTTC.

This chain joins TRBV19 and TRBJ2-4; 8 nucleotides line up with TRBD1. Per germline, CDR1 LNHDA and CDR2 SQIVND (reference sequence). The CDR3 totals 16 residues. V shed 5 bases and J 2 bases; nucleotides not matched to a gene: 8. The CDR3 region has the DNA TGTGCCAGTAGTGTACAGGGGGTTGGATCCAAAAACATTCAGTACTTC. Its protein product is CASSVQGVGSKNIQYF.

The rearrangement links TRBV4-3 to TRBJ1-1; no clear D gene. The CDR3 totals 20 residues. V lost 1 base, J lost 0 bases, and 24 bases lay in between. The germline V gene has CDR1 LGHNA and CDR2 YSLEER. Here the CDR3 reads CASSQVSGTEAVIMNTEAFF. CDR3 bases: TGCGCCAGCAGCCAAGTTTCAGGCACTGAAGCTGTTATCATGAACACTGAAGCTTTCTTT.

The CDR3 nucleotides read TGTGCCAGCAGTTACTCAGGGGGCGGCTACACCTTC. Protein product: CASSYSGGGYTF. The chain is built from TRBV6-6 and TRBJ1-2; 7 nucleotides line up with TRBD1. The germline gives CDR1 MNHNY, CDR2 SVGAGI (reference sequence). The CDR3 has 12 residues. V lost 0 bases and J lost 8; bases outside the gene matches: 0.

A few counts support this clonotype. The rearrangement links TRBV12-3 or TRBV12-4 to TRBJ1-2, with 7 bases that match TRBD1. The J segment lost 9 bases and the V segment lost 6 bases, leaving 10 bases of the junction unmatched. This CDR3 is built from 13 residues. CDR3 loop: CASSTPGTASYTF. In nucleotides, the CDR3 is TGTGCCAGCAGCACCCCCGGGACAGCCAGCTACACCTTC.

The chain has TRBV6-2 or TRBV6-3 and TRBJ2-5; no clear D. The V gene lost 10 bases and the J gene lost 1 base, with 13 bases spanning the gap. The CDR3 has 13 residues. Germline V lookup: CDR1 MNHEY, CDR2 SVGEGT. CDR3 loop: CATLRNGQETQYF. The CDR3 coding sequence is TGTGCCACCCTGCGTAATGGCCAAGAGACCCAGTACTTC.

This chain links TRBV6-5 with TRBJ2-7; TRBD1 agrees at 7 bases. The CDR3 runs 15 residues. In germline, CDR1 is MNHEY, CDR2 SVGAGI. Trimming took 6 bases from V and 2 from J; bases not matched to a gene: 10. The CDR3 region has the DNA TGTGCCAGCAGCACTCGGACAGGCTCGACCTACGAGCAGTACTTC. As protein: CASSTRTGSTYEQYF.

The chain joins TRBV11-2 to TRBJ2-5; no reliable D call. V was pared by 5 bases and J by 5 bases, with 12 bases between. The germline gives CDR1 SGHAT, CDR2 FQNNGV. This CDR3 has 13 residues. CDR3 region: CASSILLGETQYF. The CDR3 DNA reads TGTGCCAGCAGCATTCTCCTTGGCGAGACCCAGTACTTC.

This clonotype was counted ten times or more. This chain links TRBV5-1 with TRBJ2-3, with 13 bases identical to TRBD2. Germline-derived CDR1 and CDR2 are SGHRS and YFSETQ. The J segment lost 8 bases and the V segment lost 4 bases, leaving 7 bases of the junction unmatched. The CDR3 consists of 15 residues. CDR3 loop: CASSAGTSGAVTQYF. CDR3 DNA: TGCGCCAGCAGCGCAGGGACTAGCGGGGCGGTTACGCAGTATTTT.

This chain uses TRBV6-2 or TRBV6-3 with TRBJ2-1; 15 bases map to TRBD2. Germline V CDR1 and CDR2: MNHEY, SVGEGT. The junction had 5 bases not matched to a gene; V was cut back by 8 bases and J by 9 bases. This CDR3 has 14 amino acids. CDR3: CASGLAGGQGEQFF. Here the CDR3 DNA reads TGTGCCAGCGGACTAGCGGGGGGGCAGGGTGAGCAGTTCTTC.

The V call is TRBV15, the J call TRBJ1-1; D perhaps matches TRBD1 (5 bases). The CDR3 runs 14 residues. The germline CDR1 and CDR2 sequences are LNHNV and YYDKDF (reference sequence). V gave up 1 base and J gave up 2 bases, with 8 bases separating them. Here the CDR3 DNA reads TGTGCCACCAGCAGAGTGGGGGACAACACTGAAGCTTTCTTT. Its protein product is CATSRVGDNTEAFF.

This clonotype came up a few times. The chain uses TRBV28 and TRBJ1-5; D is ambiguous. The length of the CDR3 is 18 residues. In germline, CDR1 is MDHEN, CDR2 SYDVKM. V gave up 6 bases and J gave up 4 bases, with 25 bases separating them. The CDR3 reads CASSPRVGRVGLNQPQHF. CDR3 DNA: TGTGCCAGCAGCCCCCGCGTCGGACGAGTTGGTTTAAATCAGCCCCAGCATTTT.

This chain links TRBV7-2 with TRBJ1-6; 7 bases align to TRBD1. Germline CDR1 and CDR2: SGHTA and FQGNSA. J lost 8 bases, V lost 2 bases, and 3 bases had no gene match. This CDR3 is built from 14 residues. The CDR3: CASSLNRGHSPLHF. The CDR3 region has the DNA TGTGCCAGCAGCTTAAACAGGGGCCATTCACCCCTCCACTTT.

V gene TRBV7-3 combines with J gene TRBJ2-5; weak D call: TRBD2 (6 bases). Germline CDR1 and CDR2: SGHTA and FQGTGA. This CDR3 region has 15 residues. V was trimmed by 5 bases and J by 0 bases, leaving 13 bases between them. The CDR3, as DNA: TGTGCCAGCAGCCCAAATGGGGGGTACCAAGAGACCCAGTACTTC. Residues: CASSPNGGYQETQYF.

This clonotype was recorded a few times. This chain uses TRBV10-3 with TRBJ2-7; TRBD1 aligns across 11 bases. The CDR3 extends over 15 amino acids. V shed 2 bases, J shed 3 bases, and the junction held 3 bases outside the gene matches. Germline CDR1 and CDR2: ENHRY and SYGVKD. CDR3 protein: CAISEKGQGGYEQYF. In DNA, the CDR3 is TGTGCCATCAGTGAGAAGGGACAGGGGGGCTACGAGCAGTACTTC.

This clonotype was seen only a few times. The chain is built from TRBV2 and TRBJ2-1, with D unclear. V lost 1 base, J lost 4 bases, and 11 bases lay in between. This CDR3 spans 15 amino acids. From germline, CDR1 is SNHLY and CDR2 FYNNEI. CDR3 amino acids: CASSEGLVQYNEQFF. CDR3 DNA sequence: TGTGCCAGCAGTGAAGGTCTAGTCCAATACAATGAGCAGTTCTTC.

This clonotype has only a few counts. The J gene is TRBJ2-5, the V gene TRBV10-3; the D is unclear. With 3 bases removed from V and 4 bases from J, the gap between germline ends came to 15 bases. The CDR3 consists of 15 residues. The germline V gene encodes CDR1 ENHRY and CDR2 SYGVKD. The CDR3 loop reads CAISDSAGRAETQYF. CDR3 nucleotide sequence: TGTGCCATCAGTGATTCAGCAGGACGGGCAGAGACCCAGTACTTC.

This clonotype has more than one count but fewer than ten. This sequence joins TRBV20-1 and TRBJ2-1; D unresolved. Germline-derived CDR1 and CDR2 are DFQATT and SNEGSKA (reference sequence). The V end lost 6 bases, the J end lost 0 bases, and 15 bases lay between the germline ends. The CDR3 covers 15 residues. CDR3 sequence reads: CSARPPALSYNEQFF. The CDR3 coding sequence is TGCAGTGCACGACCTCCTGCCCTCTCCTACAATGAGCAGTTCTTC.

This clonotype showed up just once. CDR3 sequence (DNA): TGCAGTGCTAGACCAACAGCGGACACTGAAGCTTTCTTT. Its translation is CSARPTADTEAFF. This chain connects TRBV20-1 to TRBJ1-1; D call uncertain. The CDR3 is 13 amino acids. Germline CDR1 reads DFQATT; CDR2 reads SNEGSKA (reference sequence). The ends were cut back, 2 bases at V and 3 bases at J, with 10 bases in the middle.